Listed below are T cell receptor beta chains from one sample, sequenced in a study of ipilimumab plus nivolumab after autologous stem cell transplantation. The repertoire was sequenced with immunoSEQ multiplex PCR; TCRdb's copy has only in-frame clones and lacks some. The sample includes some 44,000 clones, roughly 84% seen only once; the top ten take approximately 0.88%. Sequencing used PBMCs, obtained in a trial of ipilimumab plus nivolumab as post-transplant consolidation. These receptors were obtained from a male donor with multiple myeloma. The CDR3 runs from the conserved cysteine through the conserved F or W. The order of the fields is J gene, V gene, D gene, clone size, CDR3 DNA, CDR3 protein. The D gene is left open where the match is weak. A clone size is listed for some rows: how often the clone was seen (once, few, many), or a class if it is expanded.

>TRBJ1-2|TRBV7-2|TRBD1|-
TGTGCCAGCAGCTCGGGACAGGGGGCACGCGGCTACACCTTC
CASSSGQGARGYTF
>TRBJ2-3|TRBV5-5|TRBD2|-
TGTGCCAGCAGCGACCTAGCGGCCAGGGTCACAGATACGCAGTATTTT
CASSDLAARVTDTQYF
>TRBJ1-1|TRBV6-6|TRBD1|-
TGTGCCAGCAGTGGGACAGCTGAAGCTTTCTTT
CASSGTAEAFF
>TRBJ1-1|TRBV5-5|-|few
TGTGCCAGCAGCCCCGGACAGTCGAACACTGAAGCTTTCTTT
CASSPGQSNTEAFF
>TRBJ1-1|TRBV10-1|-|-
TGCGCCAGCAGTAGGACGGTAGATACTGAAGCTTTCTTT
CASSRTVDTEAFF
>TRBJ1-1|TRBV4-2|TRBD1|-
TGTGCCAGCAGCCGGGACAGGGGGCGCGGGAACACTGAAGCTTTCTTT
CASSRDRGRGNTEAFF
>TRBJ1-2|TRBV2|TRBD1|once
TGTGCCACCGGACAGGGCTATGGCTACACCTTC
CATGQGYGYTF
>TRBJ2-3|TRBV19|TRBD1|-
TGTGCCAGCCGACAGGGTTTTCGGGCGACAGATACGCAGTATTTT
CASRQGFRATDTQYF
>TRBJ2-7|TRBV6-5|TRBD2|-
TGTGCCAGCAGTGCGGCGGGGGTAATTACCTACGAGCAGTACTTC
CASSAAGVITYEQYF
>TRBJ1-5|TRBV6-5|TRBD1|-
TGTGCCAGCAGTTCTGGACAGGGAGTCCAGCCCCAGCATTTT
CASSSGQGVQPQHF
>TRBJ1-4|TRBV6-5|TRBD1|-
TGTGCCAGCAGCTCAGGGGGTGCAACTAATGAAAAACTGTTTTTT
CASSSGGATNEKLFF
>TRBJ2-3|TRBV15|-|-
TGTGCCACCAGCAGAGTACCATCTAGCACAGATACGCAGTATTTT
CATSRVPSSTDTQYF
>TRBJ2-2|TRBV19|TRBD2|-
TGTGCCAGTAGTATACGGCGGGAGATCACCGGGGAGCTGTTTTTT
CASSIRREITGELFF
>TRBJ1-1|TRBV6-4|-|-
TGTGCCAGCAGTCGACAGGATAACACTGAAGCTTTCTTT
CASSRQDNTEAFF
>TRBJ1-2|TRBV9|-|-
TGTGCCAGCAGCGTCAGAGGCTACACCTTC
CASSVRGYTF
>TRBJ2-3|TRBV7-3|-|once
TGTGCCAGCAGCCCGGGGACCTCTAGCACAGATACGCAGTATTTT
CASSPGTSSTDTQYF
>TRBJ2-5|TRBV2|-|once
TGTGCCAGCAGTGAGAACAGGCAAGAGACCCAGTACTTC
CASSENRQETQYF
>TRBJ2-7|TRBV7-2|TRBD2|-
TGTGCCAGCAGCTTAGCGCTACTAGCGAGCGAGCAGTACTTC
CASSLALLASEQYF
>TRBJ1-2|TRBV30|-|-
TGTGCCTGCTACTCCGCTGCCGGTTATGGCTACACCTTC
CACYSAAGYGYTF
>TRBJ1-2|TRBV27|-|-
TGTGCCAGCAGTTTAACCAGCGGGACGTTGGTTCTGAACGATGGCTACACCTTC
CASSLTSGTLVLNDGYTF
>TRBJ2-5|TRBV28|TRBD1|-
TGTGCCAGCAGGTTAGAGGGGGCGGGAGAGACCCAGTACTTC
CASRLEGAGETQYF
>TRBJ2-5|TRBV5-1|-|-
TGCGCCAGCAGCTCAATGCCGAATGGGAGAGGGGAGACCCAGTACTTC
CASSSMPNGRGETQYF
>TRBJ2-1|TRBV2|TRBD2|few
TGTGCCAGCAGTGAGCAGCGGGAGGGTTACAATGAGCAGTTCTTC
CASSEQREGYNEQFF
>TRBJ1-2|TRBV28|TRBD1|-
TGTGCCAGCAGGGCCGGGGACAGGGGATCCTATGGCTACACCTTC
CASRAGDRGSYGYTF
>TRBJ2-4|TRBV7-9|-|-
TGTGCCAGCAGCGCCCAAGGACGGAGGTACATTCAGTACTTC
CASSAQGRRYIQYF
>TRBJ2-5|TRBV6-1|-|-
TGTGCCAGCACCGAAGCCGGGGGCCGGGGGACCCAGTACTTC
CASTEAGGRGTQYF